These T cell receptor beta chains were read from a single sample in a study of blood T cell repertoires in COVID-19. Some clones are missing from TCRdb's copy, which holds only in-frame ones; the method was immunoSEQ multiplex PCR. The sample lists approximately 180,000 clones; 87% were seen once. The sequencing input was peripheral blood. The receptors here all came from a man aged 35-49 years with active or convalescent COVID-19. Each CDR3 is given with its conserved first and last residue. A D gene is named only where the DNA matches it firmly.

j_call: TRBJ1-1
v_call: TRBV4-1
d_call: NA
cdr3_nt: TGCGCCAGCAGCACCCGACCCGCCGGGACTCCCATCGGGGGGATGAACACTGAAGCTTTCTTT
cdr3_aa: CASSTRPAGTPIGGMNTEAFF

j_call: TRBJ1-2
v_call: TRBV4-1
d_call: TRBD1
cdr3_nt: TGCGCCAGCAGCCAAGGACAGGGTTCACCCCTAAAGGGCTACACCTTC
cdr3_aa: CASSQGQGSPLKGYTF

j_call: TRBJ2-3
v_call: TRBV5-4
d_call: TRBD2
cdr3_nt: TGTGCCAGCGGATGGACTAGCGGGGATACAGATACGCAGTATTTT
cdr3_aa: CASGWTSGDTDTQYF

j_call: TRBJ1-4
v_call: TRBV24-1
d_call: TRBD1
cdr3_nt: TGTGCCACCAGTGAAGGGGGACAGGGGGACGAAAAACTGTTTTTT
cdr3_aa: CATSEGGQGDEKLFF

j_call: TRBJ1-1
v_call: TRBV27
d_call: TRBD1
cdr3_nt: TGTGCCAGCAGTTTATCGCTGAGGGGGCGAGGTGTTACTGAAGCTTTCTTT
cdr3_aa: CASSLSLRGRGVTEAFF

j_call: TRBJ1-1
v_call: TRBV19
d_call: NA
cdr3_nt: TGTGCCAGTAAATCGATAGCTATGAACACTGAAGCTTTCTTT
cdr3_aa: CASKSIAMNTEAFF

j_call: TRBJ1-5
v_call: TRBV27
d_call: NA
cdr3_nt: TGTGCCAGCAGTTTAACCGGTCAGCCCCAGCATTTT
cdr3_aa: CASSLTGQPQHF

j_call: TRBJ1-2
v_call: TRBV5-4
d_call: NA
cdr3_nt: TGTGCCAGCACCGCTGCGGGGGCGGATTATGGCTACACCTTC
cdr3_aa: CASTAAGADYGYTF

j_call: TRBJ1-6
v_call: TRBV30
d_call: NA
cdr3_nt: TGTGCCTGGAGTGTCTGGGGGACTAGTTACTCCAGCTCCTATAATTCACCCCTCCACTTT
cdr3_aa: CAWSVWGTSYSSSYNSPLHF

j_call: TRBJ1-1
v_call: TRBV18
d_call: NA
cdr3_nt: TGTGCCAGCTCATTGACACGTGAAAACACTGAAGCTTTCTTT
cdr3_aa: CASSLTRENTEAFF

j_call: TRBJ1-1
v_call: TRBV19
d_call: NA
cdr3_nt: TGTGCCAGTAGTGGGGCGGCGGCAGGGGCCCAGGGTCGGTTCTTT
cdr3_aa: CASSGAAAGAQGRFF

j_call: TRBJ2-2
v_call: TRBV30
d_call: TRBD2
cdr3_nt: TGTGCCTGGAATCTAGCGGGGGGGAACACCGGGGAGCTGTTTTTT
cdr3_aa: CAWNLAGGNTGELFF